This T cell receptor beta chain appears in the sequencing data of a study of human T cells and chemical hapten exposure. This clonotype has a handful of counts. Time point defined: healthy volunteer bleed at 2 weeks. Sequencing started from total RNA isolated from unfractionated whole blood. Germline CDR1 MNHEY, CDR2 SMNVEV (reference sequence). V was shortened by 6 bases and J by 8 bases, with 17 bases between the two germline ends. This CDR3 has 15 residues. TCRdb analysed the RACE reads with MiXCR anew, one entry per CDR3 protein. This sample has around 130,000 distinct CDR3 sequences, with approximately 9% found just once.

The V and J genes are TRBV27 and TRBJ1-6, with a possible D match to TRBD1 (5 bases). The sequence came from a male donor in good health. Some clones in this sample may be carry-over from other donors' samples. The specimen sequenced was whole blood. The CDR3 coding sequence is TGTGCCAGCAGGACGAGGCCCAGGGACTATTCACCCCTCCACTTT. Amino acids: CASRTRPRDYSPLHF.